The T cell receptor (beta chain) under discussion was sequenced for a study of Ad26.COV2.S vaccination and SARS-CoV-2 variants. On the study more broadly: Ad26.COV2.S shots went into the muscle once or twice, 56 days apart. Study-wide results and limits: Analyses of TCR breadth and depth may have underestimated total T cell responses. Following vaccination, spike-specific CD8+ and CD4+ T cell responses reportedly exhibited substantial breadth.

Points on this clone: Its antigen is currently unknown.

Profiling relied on immunoSEQ multiplex PCR, and the TCRdb table lists in-frame clones only, not all of them. The sample lists more than 400,000 clones, less than 95% occurring once. The treatment denotes: around 19 received Ad26.COV2.S at low or high dose, single or two shots; 5 received placebo; per-sample allocation not given. Repertoires come from day 63 after the first vaccine or placebo injection. Wuhan-strain spike was delivered by a replication-incompetent Ad26 vector. The CDR3 has 14 residues. V lost 3 bases and J lost 6, with 15 bases in between. Germline-derived CDR1 and CDR2 are SGDLS and YYNGEE.

The TCR was taken from a person between 18 and 65 years old who received the Ad26.COV2.S COVID-19 vaccine or a placebo. The starting material was peripheral blood, obtained in a trial of Ad26.COV2.S vaccine versus placebo. The chain links TRBV9 to TRBJ1-2; D not resolved. The CDR3 reads CASSASITTDGYTF. The CDR3 DNA is TGTGCCAGCAGCGCTTCGATTACGACGGATGGCTACACCTTC.